The T cell receptor (beta chain) described here comes from a study of control samples from healthy donors and cancer patients. TCRdb's copy holds only in-frame clones and misses some; the assay was immunoSEQ multiplex PCR. The sample includes tens of thousands of clones, 85% to 90% seen only once; the top ten take 9.5% to 10%. From germline, CDR1 is MNHNS and CDR2 SASEGT. Trimming took off 3 bases at V and 2 bases at J, with 8 bases between the two ends. The CDR3 spans 15 residues. V and J are TRBV6-1 and TRBJ2-6, with D uncertain. The source material was PBMCs. This TCR was recovered from a woman aged 45-59 years with colorectal cancer. The CDR3 protein is CASSDFGAGANVLTF. CDR3 nucleotides: TGTGCCAGCAGTGATTTCGGAGCTGGGGCCAACGTCCTGACTTTC.